The 9 T cell receptor beta chains reported below all come from one sample, sequenced in a study of cytotoxic CD8 clonotypes in ibrutinib-treated CLL. Method: immunoSEQ multiplex PCR; TCRdb's copy keeps in-frame clones and lacks some. The table has 15,000 or so clones, 64% seen once. The sample in question was PBMCs, obtained before ibrutinib treatment. The receptors here all came from a human donor with chronic lymphocytic leukemia.

J is TRBJ1-2 and V is TRBV7-9; 8 nucleotides line up with TRBD1. The germline V gene encodes CDR1 SEHNR and CDR2 FQNEAQ (reference sequence). The V gene end was trimmed by 4 bases and the J gene end by 0 bases; junction bases not matched to a gene: 10. The CDR3 spans 17 residues. The CDR3 nucleotides are TGTGCCAGCAGCTCCTTCGGACAGGGCCCTTCTAACTATGGCTACACCTTC. Translating gives CASSSFGQGPSNYGYTF.

The chain employs TRBV18 and TRBJ2-1; 7 positions agree with TRBD2. The CDR3 sequence is 15 residues long. Germline CDR1 and CDR2: KGHSH and LQKENI. The junction had 9 bases not matched to a gene; V was cut back by 3 bases and J by 7 bases. The CDR3 spells CASSPAAGRENEQFF. DNA for the CDR3: TGTGCCAGCTCACCTGCGGCAGGGAGGGAAAATGAGCAGTTCTTC.

The V call is TRBV11-2, the J call TRBJ2-5; D possibly uses TRBD1 or TRBD2 (6 bases each). The V gene lost 5 bases and the J gene lost 1 base, with 14 bases spanning the gap. The CDR3 is made up of 15 amino acids. The germline V gene has CDR1 SGHAT and CDR2 FQNNGV. CDR3 sequence reads: CASSAAGTFQETQYF. CDR3 nucleotide sequence: TGTGCCAGCAGCGCCGCGGGGACATTCCAAGAGACCCAGTACTTC.

This rearrangement joins TRBV5-1 to TRBJ2-3, with D tentatively TRBD2 (6 bases). Per the germline V gene, CDR1 is SGHRS and CDR2 is YFSETQ. The CDR3 extends over 15 amino acids. Trimming removed 0 bases from V and 2 bases from J, with 10 bases in between. The CDR3 DNA sequence: TGCGCCAGCAGCTTGGGTCGGGGGACCACAGATACGCAGTATTTT. Protein product: CASSLGRGTTDTQYF.

The V and J genes are TRBV29-1 and TRBJ2-1; D is undetermined. V gave up 5 bases and J gave up 2 bases, with 4 bases separating them. CDR1 and CDR2 (germline): SQVTM, ANQGSEA. The CDR3 runs to 11 residues. The chain's CDR3 is CSVRAYNEQFF. Here the CDR3 DNA reads TGCAGCGTTAGGGCCTACAATGAGCAGTTCTTC.

Worth noting for this clone: An end of the junction differs from the germline gene, which may be a read error. This CDR3 is CASSLDLSVEQFF. CDR3 DNA: TGTGCTAGCAGCTTAGATCTGAGCGTAGAGCAGTTCTTC. V and J are TRBV7-7 and TRBJ2-1; D gene ambiguous. CDR1 and CDR2 from the germline V gene are SSHAT and FNYEAQ (reference sequence). CDR3 length: 13 amino acids.

This rearrangement joins TRBV5-4 to TRBJ2-5, with D possibly matching TRBD1 (5 bases). The length of the CDR3 is 16 residues. V lost 3 bases, J lost 5 bases, and 20 bases lay in between. Germline CDR1 SGHNT, CDR2 YYREEE (reference sequence). CDR3 nucleotides: TGTGCCAGCAGCTCCGCCTCAGGTCAGGGCCGGGAGACCCAGTACTTC. It codes for CASSSASGQGRETQYF.

This chain links TRBV9 with TRBJ2-2; the D gene is possibly TRBD1 (6 bases). The CDR3 consists of 16 residues. The germline V gene encodes CDR1 SGDLS and CDR2 YYNGEE. V lost 6 bases to trimming and J lost 1 base, with 16 bases between them. CDR3 DNA sequence: TGTGCCAGCACCCGTCCTGGACAGATGAACACCGGGGAGCTGTTTTTT. Amino acids: CASTRPGQMNTGELFF.

This rearrangement joins TRBV27 to TRBJ2-7; no reliable D call. The CDR3 sequence is 15 residues long. Germline loops: CDR1 MNHEY, CDR2 SMNVEV (reference sequence). The V gene lost 5 bases and the J gene lost 0 bases, with 14 bases spanning the gap. The CDR3 nucleotides are TGTGCCAGCAGTCCCCGTCCGACAAGCTCCTACGAGCAGTACTTC. Protein: CASSPRPTSSYEQYF.